The rows below give T cell receptor beta chains drawn from one sample of a study of blood T cell repertoires in COVID-19. The method was immunoSEQ multiplex PCR; TCRdb's version includes in-frame clones alone and lacks a portion of them. The table includes 80,000 or so clones, 81% detected once. Material for sequencing was peripheral blood. These receptors originate from an elderly man with acute or convalescent COVID-19. CDR3s include the opening cysteine and the closing phenylalanine or tryptophan. D genes are given only for firm matches. Clone sizes are given selectively: once, few, many, or a class where the clone is expanded.

TRBD1,NA,TRBV30,TRBJ1-6,CAWSRQGNSPLHF,TGTGCCTGGAGTCGACAGGGGAATTCACCCCTCCACTTT
NA,few,TRBV24-1,TRBJ2-3,CATSDNRTPGTDTQYF,TGTGCCACCAGTGACAACAGGACCCCTGGCACAGATACGCAGTATTTT
TRBD1,NA,TRBV5-4,TRBJ2-3,CASSAGGTDTQYF,TGTGCCAGCTCTGCAGGGGGAACAGATACGCAGTATTTT
NA,NA,TRBV11-2,TRBJ2-5,CASSLEVRGTQYF,TGTGCCAGCAGCTTAGAAGTCAGGGGGACCCAGTACTTC
TRBD1,once,TRBV24-1,TRBJ2-2,CATSTGAPPDTGELFF,TGTGCCACCAGCACAGGGGCGCCACCGGACACCGGGGAGCTGTTTTTT
NA,NA,TRBV6-2/TRBV6-3,TRBJ1-5,CASSFGQSNQPQHF,TGTGCCAGCAGCTTTGGACAGTCAAATCAGCCCCAGCATTTT
TRBD1,NA,TRBV7-8,TRBJ1-5,CASSLMTGEGQPQHF,TGTGCCAGCAGCTTGATGACAGGGGAAGGTCAGCCCCAGCATTTT
NA,NA,TRBV7-2,TRBJ1-2,CASSLSTAGGYTF,TGTGCCAGCAGCTTAAGCACAGCAGGAGGCTACACCTTC
NA,few,TRBV18,TRBJ2-1,CASSLASSYNEQFF,TGTGCCAGCTCACTGGCTAGCTCCTACAATGAGCAGTTCTTC
TRBD1,NA,TRBV18,TRBJ1-1,CASSPLITGATNTEAFF,TGTGCCAGCTCACCCTTGATTACAGGGGCCACAAACACTGAAGCTTTCTTT
NA,many,TRBV6-2/TRBV6-3,TRBJ2-2,CASSSNKRELFF,TGTGCCAGCAGTTCCAACAAGAGGGAGCTGTTTTTT
NA,NA,TRBV7-7,TRBJ2-5,CASSLGQGETQYF,TGTGCTAGCAGCTTGGGTCAGGGGGAGACCCAGTACTTC
TRBD1,NA,TRBV19,TRBJ1-2,CASSPGQGAVGYTF,TGTGCCAGTAGTCCGGGACAGGGGGCTGTTGGCTACACCTTC
TRBD2,NA,TRBV5-4,TRBJ2-1,CASSPNFDRTSGEQFF,TGTGCCAGCAGCCCTAATTTTGATAGGACTAGCGGGGAGCAGTTCTTC
TRBD1,NA,TRBV25-1,TRBJ1-2,CASSKSQGAYGYTF,TGTGCCAGCAGTAAATCACAGGGGGCTTATGGCTACACCTTC
NA,NA,TRBV4-2,TRBJ1-3,CASSQEGLTHSGNTIYF,TGTGCCAGCAGCCAAGAGGGCCTGACCCACTCTGGAAACACCATATATTTT
NA,NA,TRBV10-3,TRBJ2-5,CAISESTGTQYF,TGTGCCATCAGTGAGTCGACAGGGACCCAGTACTTC
NA,NA,TRBV7-9,TRBJ2-1,CASSLYRASYNEQFF,TGTGCCAGCAGCTTATACAGGGCCTCCTACAATGAGCAGTTCTTC
TRBD2,NA,TRBV2,TRBJ2-1,CASTVLAEYNEQFF,TGTGCCAGCACGGTGCTAGCGGAGTACAATGAGCAGTTCTTC
TRBD1,NA,TRBV28,TRBJ1-2,CASSLDRGRVGTF,TGTGCCAGCAGTTTAGACAGGGGTAGAGTAGGAACCTTC
TRBD2,NA,TRBV3-1/TRBV3-2,TRBJ2-1,CASSQFLPGTSGSNEQFF,TGTGCCAGCAGCCAATTTCTTCCCGGGACTAGCGGGAGCAATGAGCAGTTCTTC
TRBD1,NA,TRBV7-2,TRBJ1-1,CASSLVRGTGAAFF,TGTGCCAGCAGCTTAGTCAGAGGGACAGGGGCTGCTTTCTTT